This TCR beta chain was observed in a study of blood T cells in healthy people across ages. Trimming removed 5 bases at V and 0 bases at J, with 7 bases between. This CDR3 is 13 amino acids long. Per the germline V gene, CDR1 is SQVTM and CDR2 is ANQGSEA. The second PCR ran about 6 to 12 cycles with a sample-barcoded 5' primer and J-beta primers. TCRdb fed the 5' RACE reads into MiXCR, producing one record per CDR3 protein. The sample contains some 1,000,000 distinct CDR3 sequences, around 25% of which appear only once. This sample was shared with a second study, whose subject was T cells of mothers and their children.

The J gene is TRBJ2-2, the V gene TRBV29-1; a possible D gene is TRBD1 (5 bases). Sequencing was carried out using blood. The clonotype was recovered from a girl aged 2 to 9 in good health. CDR3 loop: CSVQGTNTGELFF. CDR3 DNA: TGCAGCGTTCAGGGAACGAACACCGGGGAGCTGTTTTTT.